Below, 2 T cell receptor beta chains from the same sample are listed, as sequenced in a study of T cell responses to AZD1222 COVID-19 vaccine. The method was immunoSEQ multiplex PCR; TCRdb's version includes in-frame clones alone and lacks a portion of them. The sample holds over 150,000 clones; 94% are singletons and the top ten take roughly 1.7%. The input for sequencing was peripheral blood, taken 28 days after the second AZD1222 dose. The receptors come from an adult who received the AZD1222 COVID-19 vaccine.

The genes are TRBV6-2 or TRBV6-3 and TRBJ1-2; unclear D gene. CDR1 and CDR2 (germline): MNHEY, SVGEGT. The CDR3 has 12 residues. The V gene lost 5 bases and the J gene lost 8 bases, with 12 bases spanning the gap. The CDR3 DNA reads TGTGCCAGCAGTAAGGAAGGCCAAGGCTACACCTTC. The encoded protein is CASSKEGQGYTF.

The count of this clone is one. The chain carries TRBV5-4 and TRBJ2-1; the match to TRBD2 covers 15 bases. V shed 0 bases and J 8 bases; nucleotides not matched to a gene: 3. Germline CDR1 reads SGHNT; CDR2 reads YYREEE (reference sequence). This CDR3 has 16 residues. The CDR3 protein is CASSLGGTSGRYEQFF. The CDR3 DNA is TGTGCCAGCAGCTTGGGTGGGACTAGCGGGAGGTATGAGCAGTTCTTC. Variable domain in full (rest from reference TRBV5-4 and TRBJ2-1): ETGVTQSPTHLIKTRGQQVTLRCSSQSGHNTVSWYQQALGQGPQFIFQYYREEENGRGNFPPRFSGLQFPNYSSELNVNALELDDSALYLCASSLGGTSGRYEQFFGPGTRLTVL.